Each of the 5 T cell receptor beta chains below was sequenced from the same sample in a study of blood T cell repertoires in COVID-19. Repertoires were generated with immunoSEQ multiplex PCR, while TCRdb's copy carries only in-frame clones and drops some. The top ten hold about 16% of the sample, which has some 94,000 clones, about 87% seen once. The material sequenced was peripheral blood. Every receptor here comes from a human donor in a cohort sampled during active COVID-19.

The chain joins TRBV30 to TRBJ2-5, with D possibly TRBD2 on 5 matching bases. CDR1 and CDR2 (germline): GTSNPN, SVGIG (reference sequence). The germline V and J ends were trimmed by 2 bases and 7 bases, with 11 bases remaining between them. There are 12 residues in the CDR3. This chain's CDR3 is CAWSLTRMTQYF. The CDR3 nucleotides read TGTGCCTGGAGTCTAACTAGGATGACCCAGTACTTC.

The genes are TRBV11-2 and TRBJ2-5, with a possible D match to TRBD1 (7 bases). The CDR3 is made up of 15 amino acids. Trimming shortened V by 2 bases and J by 2 bases, and 12 bases separated the two germline ends. Germline loops: CDR1 SGHAT, CDR2 FQNNGV. DNA for the CDR3: TGTGCCAGCAGCTTATCCAGGGGGGATCAAGAGACCCAGTACTTC. This sequence encodes CASSLSRGDQETQYF.

This sequence joins TRBV3-1 (or the pseudogene TRBV3-2) and TRBJ2-1; TRBD2 aligns across 9 bases. The germline V gene encodes CDR1 LGHDT and CDR2 YNNKEL (reference sequence). The CDR3 length is 16 residues. The ends lost 3 bases at V and 7 bases at J; junction bases unmatched: 10. The CDR3 nucleotides are TGTGCCAGCAGCCAGGGCGTAGCGGGAGTTGCGAATGAGCAGTTCTTC. Translation gives CASSQGVAGVANEQFF.

This chain connects TRBV6-2 or TRBV6-3 to TRBJ2-5, with D possibly matching TRBD2 (5 bases). The germline CDR1 and CDR2 sequences are MNHEY and SVGEGT. CDR3 length equals 15 residues. V gave up 0 bases and J gave up 2 bases, with 10 bases separating them. CDR3 residues: CASSYSPSRQETQYF. The DNA of the CDR3 is TGTGCCAGCAGTTACTCTCCTAGCCGGCAAGAGACCCAGTACTTC.

In regard to this clone: Its ends do not fully match the called genes, so a read error is possible. The J gene is TRBJ2-7, the V gene TRBV27; tentative D call: TRBD2 (6 bases). The CDR3 has 13 amino acids. In germline, CDR1 is MNHEY, CDR2 SMNVEV (reference sequence). This chain's CDR3 is CATSFGGGYEQYF. The CDR3 DNA is TGTGCCACCAGTTTCGGGGGAGGCTACGAGCAGTACTTC.